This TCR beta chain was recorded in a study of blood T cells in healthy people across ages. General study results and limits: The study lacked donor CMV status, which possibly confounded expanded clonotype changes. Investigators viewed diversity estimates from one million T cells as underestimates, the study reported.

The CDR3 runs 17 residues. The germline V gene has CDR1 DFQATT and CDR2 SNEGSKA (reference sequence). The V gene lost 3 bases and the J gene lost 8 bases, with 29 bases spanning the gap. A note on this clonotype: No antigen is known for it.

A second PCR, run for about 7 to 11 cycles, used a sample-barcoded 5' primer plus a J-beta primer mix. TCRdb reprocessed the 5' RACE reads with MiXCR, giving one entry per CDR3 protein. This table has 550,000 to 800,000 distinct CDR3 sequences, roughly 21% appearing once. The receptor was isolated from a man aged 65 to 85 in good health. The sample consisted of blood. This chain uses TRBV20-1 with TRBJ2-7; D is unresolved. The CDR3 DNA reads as TGCAGTGCTAGTCCCGAGCGAGAGTGGGATCCCCCCAGAAAGCAGTACTTC. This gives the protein CSASPEREWDPPRKQYF.